The 28 T cell receptor beta chains below were found in one sample sequenced in a study of regulatory T cells in long-lasting Graves disease. Through Arm-PCR of CDR3 regions and iRepertoire HTBI primers, TCR beta libraries were built. TCRdb reanalysed the multiplex PCR reads using MiXCR and keeps one entry per CDR3 protein. In the table there are hundreds of thousands of distinct CDR3 sequences, around 30% of which are singletons. Stated time point: persistent/refractory GD, antithyroid drugs over 5 years with positive TRAb. PBMCs provided the RNA from which the TCR library was made. The specimen comprised peripheral blood mononuclear cells (PBMCs), sampled when the disease was refractory, from a patient treated with antithyroid drugs. These receptors were collected from a female donor with Graves disease.

This clonotype was counted only a few times. This sequence joins TRBV20-1 and TRBJ2-5; 7 bases fit TRBD1. Germline V CDR1 and CDR2: DFQATT, SNEGSKA (reference sequence). CDR3 length: 14 amino acids. V was clipped by 6 bases and J by 1 base; unmatched bases: 8. The CDR3 nucleotides read TGCAGTGCGCCAGACAGGGACCGCCAAGAGACCCAGTACTTC. Protein product: CSAPDRDRQETQYF.

This clonotype was observed many times. This chain joins TRBV9 and TRBJ1-2, with D possibly being TRBD1 (6 bases). The CDR3 is 14 residues long. Looked up from germline, CDR1 is SGDLS and CDR2 is YYNGEE. Trimming removed 4 bases from V and 2 bases from J, with 12 bases in between. DNA for the CDR3: TGTGCCAGCAGCCCCCGGGACACCAACTATGGCTACACCTTC. Translation gives CASSPRDTNYGYTF.

This clonotype was found many times. The rearrangement joins TRBV27 to TRBJ1-1; possible D gene TRBD1, 6 bases. The germline gives CDR1 MNHEY, CDR2 SMNVEV (reference sequence). The CDR3 contains 15 residues. Trimming took off 5 bases at V and 6 bases at J, with 19 bases between the two ends. The CDR3: CASSPGGTGRPEAFF. CDR3 nucleotide sequence: TGTGCCAGCAGTCCCGGAGGCACAGGGCGGCCTGAAGCTTTCTTT.

The sample holds a few counts of this clonotype. The chain carries TRBV30 and TRBJ1-5, with D hard to call. This CDR3 has 13 residues. CDR1 is GTSNPN and CDR2 is SVGIG in the germline V gene (reference sequence). Trimming removed 3 bases at V and 4 bases at J, with 10 bases between. In nucleotides, the CDR3 is TGTGCCTGGAGCCCGGACCTTAATCAGCCCCAGCATTTT. Its protein product is CAWSPDLNQPQHF.

As DNA, the CDR3 is TGTGCCACTCATCGGACAGGGGGCATCAATGAGCAGTTCTTC. Its protein product is CATHRTGGINEQFF. This chain uses TRBV2 with TRBJ2-1; 11 bases line up with TRBD1. Germline V lookup: CDR1 SNHLY, CDR2 FYNNEI. After removal of 10 bases from V and 6 bases from J, the junction contained 8 bases not matched to a gene. The CDR3 runs to 14 residues.

The chain carries TRBV5-6 and TRBJ2-7, with D maybe TRBD1 (6 bases). The length of the CDR3 is 16 residues. From germline, CDR1 is SGHDT and CDR2 YYEEEE. V shed 0 bases and J shed 1 base, with 14 bases lying between them. The CDR3 DNA reads TGTGCCAGCAGCTTGGCAGGGGACCGGGATTCCTACGAGCAGTACTTC. It specifies CASSLAGDRDSYEQYF.

This clonotype was detected ten times or more. The chain carries TRBV6-1 and TRBJ2-7; D gene unclear. The CDR3 loop spans 13 amino acids. The V gene lost 6 bases and the J gene lost 2 bases, with 11 bases spanning the gap. Germline loops: CDR1 MNHNS, CDR2 SASEGT. The CDR3 sequence is CASSPGPAYEQYF. Written as DNA, the CDR3 is TGTGCCAGCAGCCCCGGGCCTGCCTACGAGCAGTACTTC.

This chain joins TRBV2 and TRBJ2-5; TRBD1 or TRBD2 may be the D gene (5 bases each). Germline values: CDR1 SNHLY, CDR2 FYNNEI. V was trimmed by 8 bases and J by 5 bases, leaving 12 bases between them. CDR3 length equals 12 residues. The CDR3 loop reads CASRGSWETQYF. The CDR3 bases are TGTGCCAGCCGGGGCAGCTGGGAGACCCAGTACTTC. The full variable domain, in which reference TRBV2 and TRBJ2-5 provide the parts outside the CDR3, is EPEVTQTPSHQVTQMGQEVILRCVPISNHLYFYWYRQILGQKVEFLVSFYNNEISEKSEIFDDQFSVERPDGSNFTLKIRSTKLEDSAMYFCASRGSWETQYFGPGTRLLVL.

The chain carries TRBV2 and TRBJ1-5; the D gene is possibly TRBD1 (5 bases). The CDR3 spans 15 residues. Germline CDR1 reads SNHLY; CDR2 reads FYNNEI. Trimming cost V 5 bases and J 0 bases, with 11 bases left between them. The CDR3 DNA follows: TGTGCCAGCAGTAATGACAGATATAGCAATCAGCCCCAGCATTTT. This codes for CASSNDRYSNQPQHF.

This sequence joins TRBV4-1 and TRBJ1-1; no firm D call. Trimming took 0 bases from V and 1 from J, leaving 6 bases between them. The CDR3 totals 14 residues. Germline CDR1 reads MGHRA; CDR2 reads YSYEKL. The CDR3 sequence: CASSQEIENTEAFF. Here the CDR3 DNA reads TGCGCCAGCAGCCAAGAAATAGAGAACACTGAAGCTTTCTTT.

There are a few counts of this clonotype. The chain recombines TRBV2 with TRBJ2-5; D could derive from TRBD1 or TRBD2 (6 bases each). CDR3 length equals 13 residues. Trimming took 7 bases from V and 10 from J, leaving 19 bases between them. Germline V lookup: CDR1 SNHLY, CDR2 FYNNEI. The chain's CDR3 is CASNGGPGFGQYF. The CDR3 DNA follows: TGTGCCAGCAACGGGGGCCCGGGGTTCGGCCAGTACTTC.

This chain connects TRBV19 to TRBJ2-7; 7 bases match TRBD2. CDR1 is LNHDA, CDR2 SQIVND, per germline (reference sequence). After removal of 5 bases from V and 1 base from J, the junction contained 8 bases not matched to a gene. CDR3 length equals 15 residues. The CDR3 DNA reads as TGTGCCAGTAGTGCGGCGGCGGGGGAGTCCTACGAGCAGTACTTC. Amino acid sequence: CASSAAAGESYEQYF.

This clonotype was detected only a few times. The chain joins TRBV20-1 to TRBJ2-5, with 11 nucleotides matching TRBD2. The CDR3 consists of 18 residues. The V gene end was trimmed by 1 base and the J gene end by 2 bases; junction bases not matched to a gene: 12. Per the germline V gene, CDR1 is DFQATT and CDR2 is SNEGSKA (reference sequence). The CDR3 region has the DNA TGCAGTGCTAGAGGACGGATAGAAACTAGCGGGAGACAAGAGACCCAGTACTTC. Its translation is CSARGRIETSGRQETQYF.

J is TRBJ2-5 and V is TRBV28; perhaps TRBD1 as D (5 bases). TRBJ2-1 matches the DNA end more closely, so the J call is doubtful. CDR3 length: 16 residues. Germline lookup yields CDR1 MDHEN and CDR2 SYDVKM. The CDR3, as DNA: TGTGCCAGCAGTCCCCCTTCCGCAGGGCGCTATAATGAGCAGTTCTTC. Translating it yields CASSPPSAGRYNEQFF.

This clonotype was picked up a small number of times. The rearrangement uses TRBV24-1 and TRBJ2-5; 11 bases are a match to TRBD2. Germline assignment: CDR1 KGHDR and CDR2 SFDVKD. The trim removed 1 base at V and 1 base at J, leaving 22 bases unmatched. The CDR3 contains 23 residues. The CDR3 loop is CATSDFRGLAVKSGVTTQETQYF. In DNA form, the CDR3 reads TGTGCCACCAGTGATTTTAGGGGACTAGCGGTTAAAAGTGGGGTAACCACCCAAGAGACCCAGTACTTC.

The J gene is TRBJ1-4, the V gene TRBV5-1; a weak D match, TRBD1 (6 bases). Germline V gene sequence: CDR1 SGHRS, CDR2 YFSETQ. The length of the CDR3 is 17 residues. The V end was cut by 4 bases, the J end by 0 bases, with 16 bases between. CDR3 sequence reads: CASSTRDTSATNEKLFF. CDR3 nucleotide sequence: TGCGCCAGCAGCACCCGGGACACATCAGCAACTAATGAAAAACTGTTTTTT.

This clonotype was seen a handful of times. The rearrangement links TRBV6-1 to TRBJ1-2; maybe TRBD1 (6 bases). This CDR3 is 15 amino acids long. Germline V gives CDR1 MNHNS, CDR2 SASEGT. Between the trimmed V and J ends, which lost 7 bases and 3 bases, there was a span of 18 bases. The CDR3 region is CASTALGQGYYGYTF. For the CDR3, the DNA is TGTGCCAGCACCGCCCTCGGGCAGGGGTACTATGGCTACACCTTC.

In its sample, this clonotype was seen many times. The chain couples TRBV6-1 to TRBJ2-7, with a possible D match to TRBD2 (6 bases). Germline CDR1 MNHNS, CDR2 SASEGT. V dropped 6 bases and J dropped 0 bases, with 12 bases sitting between them. The CDR3 totals 14 residues. The CDR3 DNA follows: TGTGCCAGCAGCCGGGACGGGAGCTCCTACGAGCAGTACTTC. Its translation: CASSRDGSSYEQYF.

The rearrangement joins TRBV2 to TRBJ2-6; no firm D call. This CDR3 contains 13 residues. The germline gives CDR1 SNHLY, CDR2 FYNNEI. V shed 7 bases and J shed 2 bases, with 6 bases lying between them. The CDR3 DNA sequence: TGTGCCAGCACTCCCCCTGGGGCCAACGTCCTGACTTTC. It yields the protein CASTPPGANVLTF. The full variable domain, rest sourced from reference TRBV2 and TRBJ2-6, is EPEVTQTPSHQVTQMGQEVILRCVPISNHLYFYWYRQILGQKVEFLVSFYNNEISEKSEIFDDQFSVERPDGSNFTLKIRSTKLEDSAMYFCASTPPGANVLTFGAGSRLTVL.

The V and J genes are TRBV2 and TRBJ1-3; D is undetermined. CDR1 and CDR2 (germline): SNHLY, FYNNEI. With 4 bases removed from V and 1 base from J, the gap between germline ends came to 8 bases. CDR3 length: 14 amino acids. The CDR3 loop reads CASSVNFSGNTIYF. The CDR3 DNA is TGTGCCAGCAGTGTGAACTTTTCTGGAAACACCATATATTTT.

This clonotype was recorded a few times. This chain connects TRBV7-2 to TRBJ2-3; D is possibly TRBD2 (6 bases). The germline gives CDR1 SGHTA, CDR2 FQGNSA. The CDR3 has 17 residues. V gave up 5 bases and J gave up 2 bases, with 20 bases separating them. The CDR3 here is CASSLGVGGDFTDTQYF. As DNA, the CDR3 is TGTGCCAGCAGCCTGGGAGTAGGCGGGGACTTCACAGATACGCAGTATTTT.

The V and J genes are TRBV18 and TRBJ1-5; weak D call: TRBD1 (5 bases). The CDR3 contains 15 residues. Germline CDR1 reads KGHSH; CDR2 reads LQKENI. V was pared by 4 bases and J by 5 bases, with 15 bases between. Here the CDR3 reads CASSRTNKRDQPQHF. In DNA, the CDR3 is TGTGCCAGCTCACGGACAAATAAGCGAGATCAGCCCCAGCATTTT.

This clonotype was observed a few times. This chain links TRBV27 with TRBJ2-7; the D is unclear. The V and J ends lost 2 bases and 0 bases respectively, with 14 bases between them. The CDR3 totals 16 residues. Germline loops: CDR1 MNHEY, CDR2 SMNVEV (reference sequence). CDR3 amino acids: CASSLAGYSSSYEQYF. The CDR3 DNA follows: TGTGCCAGCAGTTTAGCCGGATACTCGAGCTCCTACGAGCAGTACTTC.

The chain employs TRBV10-1 and TRBJ1-4; no reliable D call. Trimming removed 2 bases at V and 7 bases at J, with 8 bases between. CDR3 length equals 13 residues. CDR1 is WNHNN, CDR2 SYGVQD, per germline (reference sequence). DNA of the CDR3: TGCGCCAGCAGTGAGCGCGCCGGTGAAAAACTGTTTTTT. It translates to CASSERAGEKLFF.

This clonotype was counted a few times. The chain links TRBV6-1 to TRBJ2-2, with 7 nucleotides matching TRBD2. CDR1 and CDR2 from the germline V gene are MNHNS and SASEGT. This CDR3 spans 13 amino acids. Germline trimming cut 11 bases from V and 0 bases from J; bases unmatched to any gene: 3. The CDR3 bases are TGTGCCGCCGGGACTACGAACACCGGGGAGCTGTTTTTT. Amino acids: CAAGTTNTGELFF.

A single count supports this clonotype. Here the CDR3 DNA reads TGTGCCAGCAGCCAAAACTGGGAAGAGACCCAGTACTTC. Its protein is CASSQNWEETQYF. This chain uses TRBV3-1 with TRBJ2-5; no clear D. CDR3 length equals 13 residues. Germline values: CDR1 LGHDT, CDR2 YNNKEL (reference sequence). Trimming removed 2 bases at V and 3 bases at J, with 7 bases between.

The V gene is TRBV12-3 or TRBV12-4, the J gene TRBJ1-1; D not certain. V lost 6 bases and J lost 0, with 11 bases in between. This CDR3 has 14 residues. CDR3 in amino acids: CASRMSWMNTEAFF. CDR3 bases: TGTGCCAGCAGGATGTCCTGGATGAACACTGAAGCTTTCTTT.

This clonotype has more than one count but fewer than ten. This chain joins TRBV10-3 and TRBJ2-6; unclear D gene. The CDR3 sequence is 14 residues long. Looked up from germline, CDR1 is ENHRY and CDR2 is SYGVKD. Trimming left V 10 bases short and J 3 bases short, with 13 bases between. The CDR3 nucleotides read TGTGCCACCCACGTGGGATATGGGGCCAACGTCCTGACTTTC. This gives the protein CATHVGYGANVLTF.